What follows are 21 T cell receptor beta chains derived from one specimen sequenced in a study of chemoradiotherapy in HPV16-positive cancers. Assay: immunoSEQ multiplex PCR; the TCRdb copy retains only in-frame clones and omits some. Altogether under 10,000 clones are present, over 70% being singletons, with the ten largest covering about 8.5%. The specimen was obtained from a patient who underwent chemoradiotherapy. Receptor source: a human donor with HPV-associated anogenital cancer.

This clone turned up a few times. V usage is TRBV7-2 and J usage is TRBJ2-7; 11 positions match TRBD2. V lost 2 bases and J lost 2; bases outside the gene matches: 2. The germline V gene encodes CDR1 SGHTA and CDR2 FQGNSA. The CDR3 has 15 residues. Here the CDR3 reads CASSLLAGGAYEQYF. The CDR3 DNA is TGTGCCAGCAGCTTACTAGCGGGGGGAGCCTACGAGCAGTACTTC.

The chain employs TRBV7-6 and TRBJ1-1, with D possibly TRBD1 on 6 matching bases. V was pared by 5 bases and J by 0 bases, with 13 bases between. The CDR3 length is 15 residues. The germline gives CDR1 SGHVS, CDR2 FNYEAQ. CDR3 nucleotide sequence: TGTGCCAGCAGCGTAGTACAGGGTTTGAACACTGAAGCTTTCTTT. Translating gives CASSVVQGLNTEAFF.

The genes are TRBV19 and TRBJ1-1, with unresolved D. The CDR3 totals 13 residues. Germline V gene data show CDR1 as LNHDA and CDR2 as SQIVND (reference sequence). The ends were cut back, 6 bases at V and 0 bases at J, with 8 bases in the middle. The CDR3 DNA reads TGTGCCAGTAGCGAGAACCTGAACACTGAAGCTTTCTTT. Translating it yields CASSENLNTEAFF. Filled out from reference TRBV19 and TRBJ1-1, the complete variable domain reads DGGITQSPKYLFRKEGQNVTLSCEQNLNHDAMYWYRQDPGQGLRLIYYSQIVNDFQKGDIAEGYSVSREKKESFPLTVTSAQKNPTAFYLCASSENLNTEAFFGQGTRLTVV.

CDR3 sequence (DNA): TGTGCCAGCACCACAACAGGGCGCGAGCAGTACTTC. Its translation is CASTTTGREQYF. The chain links TRBV11-1 to TRBJ2-7, with a tentative D call TRBD1 (6 bases). From germline, CDR1 is SGHAT and CDR2 FQDESV (reference sequence). This CDR3 is 12 amino acids long. The ends were cut back, 7 bases at V and 6 bases at J, with 13 bases in the middle.

The CDR3 DNA reads as TGTGCCAGCAGCTTAGGGAGTTCAGCCTACAATGAGCAGTTCTTC. This sequence encodes CASSLGSSAYNEQFF. The chain recombines TRBV7-2 with TRBJ2-1, with D hard to call. V was pared by 1 base and J by 2 bases, with 9 bases between. In germline, CDR1 is SGHTA, CDR2 FQGNSA. The CDR3 consists of 15 residues.

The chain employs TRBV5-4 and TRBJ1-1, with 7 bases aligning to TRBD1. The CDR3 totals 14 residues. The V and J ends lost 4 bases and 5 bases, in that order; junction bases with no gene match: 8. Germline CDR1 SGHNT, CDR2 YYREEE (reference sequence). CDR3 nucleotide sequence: TGTGCCAGCAGCCTCCGGGACAGCAGAACTGAAGCTTTCTTT. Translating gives CASSLRDSRTEAFF.

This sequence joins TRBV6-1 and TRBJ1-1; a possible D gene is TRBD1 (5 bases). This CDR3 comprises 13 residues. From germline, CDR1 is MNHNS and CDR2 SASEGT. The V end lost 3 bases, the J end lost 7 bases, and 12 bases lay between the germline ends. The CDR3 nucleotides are TGTGCCAGCAGTGAGACAGTTGTGCTTGAAGCTTTCTTT. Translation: CASSETVVLEAFF.

The CDR3: CASSQDFEAFF. CDR3 nucleotides: TGTGCCAGCAGCCAAGATTTTGAAGCTTTCTTT. V is TRBV4-2 and J is TRBJ1-1, with D unclear. CDR1 is LGHNA and CDR2 is YNFKEQ in the germline V gene. V was pared by 0 bases and J by 7 bases, with 3 bases between. This CDR3 contains 11 residues.

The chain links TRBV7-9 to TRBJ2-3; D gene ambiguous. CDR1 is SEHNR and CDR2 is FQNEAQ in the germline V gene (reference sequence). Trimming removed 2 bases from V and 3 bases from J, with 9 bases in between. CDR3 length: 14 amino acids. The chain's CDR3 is CASSLPLTTDTQYF. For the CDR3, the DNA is TGTGCCAGCAGCTTACCTTTAACGACAGATACGCAGTATTTT.

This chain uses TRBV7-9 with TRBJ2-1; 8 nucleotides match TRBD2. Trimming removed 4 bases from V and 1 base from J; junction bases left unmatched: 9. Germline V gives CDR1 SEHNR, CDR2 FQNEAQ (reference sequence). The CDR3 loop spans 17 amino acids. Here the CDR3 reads CASSSSGLAASYNEQFF. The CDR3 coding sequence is TGTGCCAGCAGCTCCTCTGGACTAGCAGCGTCCTACAATGAGCAGTTCTTC. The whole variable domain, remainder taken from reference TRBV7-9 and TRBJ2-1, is DTGVSQNPRHKITKRGQNVTFRCDPISEHNRLYWYRQTLGQGPEFLTYFQNEAQLEKSRLLSDRFSAERPKGSFSTLEIQRTEQGDSAMYLCASSSSGLAASYNEQFFGPGTRLTVL.

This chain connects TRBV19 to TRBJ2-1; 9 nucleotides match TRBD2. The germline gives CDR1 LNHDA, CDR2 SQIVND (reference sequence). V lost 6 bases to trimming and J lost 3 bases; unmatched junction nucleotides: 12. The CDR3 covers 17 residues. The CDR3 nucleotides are TGTGCCAGTAGCTGGACTAGCGACTTGATGGGCTACAATGAGCAGTTCTTC. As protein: CASSWTSDLMGYNEQFF.

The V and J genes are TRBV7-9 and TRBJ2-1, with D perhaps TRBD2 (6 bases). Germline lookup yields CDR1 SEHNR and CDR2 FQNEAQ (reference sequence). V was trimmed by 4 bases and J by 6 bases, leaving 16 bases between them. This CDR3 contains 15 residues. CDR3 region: CASSSGDFTANEQFF. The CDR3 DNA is TGTGCCAGCAGCTCCGGGGACTTCACCGCCAATGAGCAGTTCTTC.

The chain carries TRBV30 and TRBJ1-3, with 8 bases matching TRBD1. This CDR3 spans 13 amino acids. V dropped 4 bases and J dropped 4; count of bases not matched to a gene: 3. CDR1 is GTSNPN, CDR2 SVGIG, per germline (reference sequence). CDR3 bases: TGTGCCTGGAACCAGGGGGCCGGAAACACCATATATTTT. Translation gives CAWNQGAGNTIYF.

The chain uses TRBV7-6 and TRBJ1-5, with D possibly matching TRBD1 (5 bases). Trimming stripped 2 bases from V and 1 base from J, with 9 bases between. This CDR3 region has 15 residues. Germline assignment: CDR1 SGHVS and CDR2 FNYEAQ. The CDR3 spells CASSLTEGSNQPQHF. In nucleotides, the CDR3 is TGTGCCAGCAGCTTAACGGAGGGGAGCAATCAGCCCCAGCATTTT.

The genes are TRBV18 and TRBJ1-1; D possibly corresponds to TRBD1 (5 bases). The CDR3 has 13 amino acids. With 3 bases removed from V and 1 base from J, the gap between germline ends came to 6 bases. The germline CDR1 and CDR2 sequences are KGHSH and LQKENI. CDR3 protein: CASSPGQNTEAFF. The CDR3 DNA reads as TGTGCCAGCTCACCTGGACAGAACACTGAAGCTTTCTTT. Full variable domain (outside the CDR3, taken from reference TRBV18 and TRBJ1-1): NAGVMQNPRHLVRRRGQEARLRCSPMKGHSHVYWYRQLPEEGLKFMVYLQKENIIDESGMPKERFSAEFPKEGPSILRIQQVVRGDSAAYFCASSPGQNTEAFFGQGTRLTVV.

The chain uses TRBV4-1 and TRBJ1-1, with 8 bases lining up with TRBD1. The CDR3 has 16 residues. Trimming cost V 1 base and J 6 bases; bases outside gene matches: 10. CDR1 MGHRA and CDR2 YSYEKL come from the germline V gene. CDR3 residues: CASSQGWRQGSSEAFF. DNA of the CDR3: TGCGCCAGCAGCCAAGGGTGGCGACAGGGGTCTTCTGAAGCTTTCTTT.

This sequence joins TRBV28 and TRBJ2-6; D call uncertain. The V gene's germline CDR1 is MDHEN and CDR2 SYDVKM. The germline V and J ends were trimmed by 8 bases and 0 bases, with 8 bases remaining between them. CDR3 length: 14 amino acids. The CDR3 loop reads CASGKGSGANVLTF. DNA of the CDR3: TGTGCCAGCGGAAAGGGCTCTGGGGCCAACGTCCTGACTTTC.

The CDR3 bases are TGTGCCAGTAGAAGAGGGGCCGGAAACAATGAGCAGTTCTTC. Translating gives CASRRGAGNNEQFF. This chain connects TRBV19 to TRBJ2-1; D may be TRBD1 or TRBD2 (5 bases each). This CDR3 is built from 14 residues. Trimming cost V 6 bases and J 5 bases, with 14 bases left between them. CDR1 and CDR2 from the germline V gene are LNHDA and SQIVND (reference sequence).

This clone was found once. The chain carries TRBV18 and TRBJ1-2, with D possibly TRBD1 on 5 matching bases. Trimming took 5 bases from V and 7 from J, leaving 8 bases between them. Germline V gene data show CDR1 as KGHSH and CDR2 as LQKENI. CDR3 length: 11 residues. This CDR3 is CASSTGSGYTF. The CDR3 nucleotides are TGTGCCAGCTCAACAGGATCTGGCTACACCTTC.

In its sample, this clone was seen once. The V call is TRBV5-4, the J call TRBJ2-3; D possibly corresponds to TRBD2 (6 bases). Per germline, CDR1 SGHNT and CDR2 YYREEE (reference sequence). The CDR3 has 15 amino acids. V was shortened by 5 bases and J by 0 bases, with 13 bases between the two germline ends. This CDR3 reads CASRAREWSTDTQYF. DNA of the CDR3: TGTGCCAGCAGAGCACGGGAGTGGAGCACAGATACGCAGTATTTT.

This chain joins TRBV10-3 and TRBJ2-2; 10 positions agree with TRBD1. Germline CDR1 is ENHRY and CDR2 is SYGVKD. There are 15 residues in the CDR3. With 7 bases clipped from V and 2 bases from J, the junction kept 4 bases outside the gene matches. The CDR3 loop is CAITLTGGNTGELFF. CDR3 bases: TGTGCCATCACTTTGACAGGGGGCAACACCGGGGAGCTGTTTTTT.